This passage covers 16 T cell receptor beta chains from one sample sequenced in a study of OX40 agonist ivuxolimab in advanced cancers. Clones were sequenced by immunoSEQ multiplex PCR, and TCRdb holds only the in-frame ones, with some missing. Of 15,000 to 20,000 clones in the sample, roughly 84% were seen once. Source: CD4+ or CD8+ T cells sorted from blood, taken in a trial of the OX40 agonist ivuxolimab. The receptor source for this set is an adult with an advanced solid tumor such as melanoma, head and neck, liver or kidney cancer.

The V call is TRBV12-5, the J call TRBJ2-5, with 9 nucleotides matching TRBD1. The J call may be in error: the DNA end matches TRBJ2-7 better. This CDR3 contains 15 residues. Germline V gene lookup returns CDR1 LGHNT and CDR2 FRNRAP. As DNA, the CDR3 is TGTGCTAGTGGTTTGGGCAGGGGGACAGGGTACGAGCAGTACTTC. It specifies CASGLGRGTGYEQYF.

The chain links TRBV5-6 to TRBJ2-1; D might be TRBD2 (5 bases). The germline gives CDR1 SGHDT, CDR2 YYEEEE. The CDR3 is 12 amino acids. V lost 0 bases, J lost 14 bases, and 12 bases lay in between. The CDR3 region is CASSLGELREFF. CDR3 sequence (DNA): TGTGCCAGCAGCTTGGGGGAGCTACGAGAGTTCTTC.

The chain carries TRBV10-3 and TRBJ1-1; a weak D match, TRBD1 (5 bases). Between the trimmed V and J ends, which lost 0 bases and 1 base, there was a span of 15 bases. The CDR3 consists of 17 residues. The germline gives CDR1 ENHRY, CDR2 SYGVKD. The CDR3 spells CAISESTLEGPNTEAFF. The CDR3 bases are TGTGCCATCAGTGAGTCGACTCTGGAGGGGCCGAACACTGAAGCTTTCTTT.

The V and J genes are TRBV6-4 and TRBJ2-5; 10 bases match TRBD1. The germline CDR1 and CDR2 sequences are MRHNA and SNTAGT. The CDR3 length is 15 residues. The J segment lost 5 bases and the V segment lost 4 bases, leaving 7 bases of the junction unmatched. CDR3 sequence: CASSASTGGGETQYF. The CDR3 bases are TGTGCCAGCAGTGCCTCGACAGGGGGCGGGGAGACCCAGTACTTC.

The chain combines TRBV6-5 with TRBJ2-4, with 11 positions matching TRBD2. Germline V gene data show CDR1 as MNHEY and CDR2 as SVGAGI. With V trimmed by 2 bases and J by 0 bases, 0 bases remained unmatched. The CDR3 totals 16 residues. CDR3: CASSYTSGRAKNIQYF. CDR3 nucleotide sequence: TGTGCCAGCAGTTACACTAGCGGGAGAGCCAAAAACATTCAGTACTTC.

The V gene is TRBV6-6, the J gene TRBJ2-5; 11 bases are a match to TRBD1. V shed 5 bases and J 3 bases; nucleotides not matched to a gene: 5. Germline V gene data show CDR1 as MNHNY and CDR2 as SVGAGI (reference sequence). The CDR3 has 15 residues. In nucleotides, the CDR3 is TGTGCCAGCAGTGGCCGGGACAGGGGGAAAGAGACCCAGTACTTC. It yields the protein CASSGRDRGKETQYF.

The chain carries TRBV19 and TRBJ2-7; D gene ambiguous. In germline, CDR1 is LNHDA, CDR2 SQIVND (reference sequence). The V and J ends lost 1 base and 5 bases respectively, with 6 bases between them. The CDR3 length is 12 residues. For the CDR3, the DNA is TGTGCCAGTAGTATAGCAGCCCACGAGCAGTACTTC. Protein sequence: CASSIAAHEQYF.

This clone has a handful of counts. CDR3 nucleotide sequence: TGCAGCGTTGATGGTGCCGAAATGACAGGCTCAATCTATGGCTACACCTTC. Its protein product is CSVDGAEMTGSIYGYTF. J is TRBJ1-2 and V is TRBV29-1; tentative D call: TRBD1 (6 bases). CDR3 size: 17 residues. Trimming stripped 3 bases from V and 4 bases from J, with 24 bases between. Germline CDR1 SQVTM, CDR2 ANQGSEA.

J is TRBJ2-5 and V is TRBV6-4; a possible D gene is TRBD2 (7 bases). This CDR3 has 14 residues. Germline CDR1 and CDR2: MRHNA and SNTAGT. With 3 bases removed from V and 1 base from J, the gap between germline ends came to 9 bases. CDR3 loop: CASSEGGAQETQYF. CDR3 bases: TGTGCCAGCAGTGAGGGGGGGGCCCAAGAGACCCAGTACTTC.

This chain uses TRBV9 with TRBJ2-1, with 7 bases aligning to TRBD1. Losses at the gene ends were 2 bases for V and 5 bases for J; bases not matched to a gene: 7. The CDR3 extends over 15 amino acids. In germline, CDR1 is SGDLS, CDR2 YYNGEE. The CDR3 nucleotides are TGTGCCAGCAGCGTGAGCCGGACAGGCAACAATGAGCAGTTCTTC. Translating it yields CASSVSRTGNNEQFF.

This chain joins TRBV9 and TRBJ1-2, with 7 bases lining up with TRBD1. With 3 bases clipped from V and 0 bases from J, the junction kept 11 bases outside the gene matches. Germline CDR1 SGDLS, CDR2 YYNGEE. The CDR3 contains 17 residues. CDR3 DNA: TGTGCCAGCAGCGCCGTTGAGCGGCAGGGGGCTAACTATGGCTACACCTTC. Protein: CASSAVERQGANYGYTF.

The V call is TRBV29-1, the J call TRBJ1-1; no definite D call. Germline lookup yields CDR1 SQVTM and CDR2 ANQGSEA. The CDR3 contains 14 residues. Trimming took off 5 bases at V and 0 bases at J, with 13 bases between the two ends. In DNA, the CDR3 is TGCAGCGTTCAAGGCGGACTTATGAACACTGAAGCTTTCTTT. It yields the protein CSVQGGLMNTEAFF.

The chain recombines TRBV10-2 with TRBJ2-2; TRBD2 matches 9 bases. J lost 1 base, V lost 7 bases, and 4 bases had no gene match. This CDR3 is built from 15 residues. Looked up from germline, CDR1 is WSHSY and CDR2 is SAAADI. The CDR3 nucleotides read TGCGCCAGCAACCGAGCGGGGGGGAACACCGGGGAGCTGTTTTTT. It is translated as CASNRAGGNTGELFF.

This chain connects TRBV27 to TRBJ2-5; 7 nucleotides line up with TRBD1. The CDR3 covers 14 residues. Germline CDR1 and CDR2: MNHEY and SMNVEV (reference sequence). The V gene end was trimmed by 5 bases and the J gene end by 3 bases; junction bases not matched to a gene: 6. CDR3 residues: CASSPTGTEETQYF. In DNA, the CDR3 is TGTGCCAGCAGTCCGACCGGGACAGAAGAGACCCAGTACTTC.

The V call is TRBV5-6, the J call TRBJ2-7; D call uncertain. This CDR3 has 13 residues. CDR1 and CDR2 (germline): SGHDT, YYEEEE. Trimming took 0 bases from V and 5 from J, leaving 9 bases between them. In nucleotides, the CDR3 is TGTGCCAGCAGCTTGGGGGCGTGGGACGAGCAGTACTTC. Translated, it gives CASSLGAWDEQYF. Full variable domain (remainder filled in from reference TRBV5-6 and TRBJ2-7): DAGVTQSPTHLIKTRGQQVTLRCSPKSGHDTVSWYQQALGQGPQFIFQYYEEEERQRGNFPDRFSGHQFPNYSSELNVNALLLGDSALYLCASSLGAWDEQYFGPGTRLTVT.

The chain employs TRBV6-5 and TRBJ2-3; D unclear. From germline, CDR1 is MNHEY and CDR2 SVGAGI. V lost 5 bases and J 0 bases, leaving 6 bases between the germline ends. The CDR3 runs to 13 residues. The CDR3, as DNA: TGTGCCAGCAGTAGGTCTAGCACAGATACGCAGTATTTT. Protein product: CASSRSSTDTQYF.